The clone carrying this T cell receptor (beta chain) was counted only a few times. What it recognizes is unknown. From the RT-PCR reads, TCRdb called clonotypes with MiXCR, one entry per CDR3 protein. Among 750,000 to 850,000 distinct CDR3 sequences, around a sixth were seen once, and the ten largest hold roughly a tenth. The sample is drawn from a study of response to subunit inactivated influenza vaccine. This CDR3 is 14 amino acids long. In germline, CDR1 is DFQATT, CDR2 SNEGSKA (reference sequence). Study-wide results and caveats: Few additional T cells are recruited per seasonal influenza vaccination, authors suggested.

This TCR was sampled from a man in his fifties or sixties who received an inactivated influenza vaccine. The sequences come from PBMCs from blood, collected more than 4 days after vaccination. The V and J genes are TRBV20-1 and TRBJ2-5; the D is unclear. The CDR3 sequence: CSSYPTWGQETQYF. CDR3 bases: TGCAGCAGTTACCCGACCTGGGGTCAAGAGACCCAGTACTTC.